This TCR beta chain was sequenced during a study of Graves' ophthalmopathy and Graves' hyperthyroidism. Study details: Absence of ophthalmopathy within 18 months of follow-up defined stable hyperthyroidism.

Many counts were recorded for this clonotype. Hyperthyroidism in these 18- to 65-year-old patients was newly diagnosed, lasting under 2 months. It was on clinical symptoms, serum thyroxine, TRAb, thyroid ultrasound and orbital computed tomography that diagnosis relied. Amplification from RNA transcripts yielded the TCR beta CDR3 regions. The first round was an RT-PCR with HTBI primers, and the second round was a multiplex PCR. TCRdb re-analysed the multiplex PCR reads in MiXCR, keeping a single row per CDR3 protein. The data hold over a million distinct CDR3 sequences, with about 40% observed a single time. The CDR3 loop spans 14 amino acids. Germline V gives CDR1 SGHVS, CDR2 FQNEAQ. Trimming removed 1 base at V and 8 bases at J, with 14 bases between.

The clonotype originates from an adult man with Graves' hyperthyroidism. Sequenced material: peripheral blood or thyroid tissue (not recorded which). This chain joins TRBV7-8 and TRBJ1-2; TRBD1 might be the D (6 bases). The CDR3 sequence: CASSLGTGIRGYTF. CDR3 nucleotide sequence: TGTGCCAGCAGCTTAGGAACAGGGATTCGGGGCTACACCTTC.